This TCR beta chain was identified in a study of cytomegalovirus exposure and HLA in healthy donors. The wider study: The same platform used for the 500 to 850 first-cohort repertoires was also used for the 120 or so validation repertoires, as a later analysis reported. Study-level findings and limits: Reports credit the classifier with highly specific, highly sensitive diagnosis of cytomegalovirus status. Many donors shared some public TCRs, even though most TCR sequences were rare. Listed as cytomegalovirus-associated were 150 to 200 TCR beta chains.

There are 17 residues in the CDR3. Germline V lookup: CDR1 MNHEY, CDR2 SMNVEV (reference sequence). The V and J ends lost 2 bases and 6 bases, in that order; junction bases with no gene match: 14. The assay was immunoSEQ multiplex PCR, and TCRdb's table has in-frame clones only and misses some. The sample includes around 190,000 clones, 85% seen only once; the top ten take roughly 15%. To note about this clone: Its antigen is as yet unknown.

The sequencing sample was made of PBMCs. V gene TRBV27 combines with J gene TRBJ1-2, with 8 bases fitting TRBD1. This clonotype was sampled from a man aged 18-30 years in good health and CMV-seropositive. The CDR3 nucleotides are TGTGCCAGCAGTTTAGCGGGTGCAGGGGGCGATTTGGATGGCTACACCTTC. This encodes CASSLAGAGGDLDGYTF.